Shown below are 17 T cell receptor beta chains from a single sample sequenced in a study of T cells in Graves' hyperthyroidism and ophthalmopathy. Amplified TCR beta CDR3 regions came from RNA transcripts. HTBI primers were employed in a first-round RT-PCR of the TCR CDR3. One entry per CDR3 protein results from TCRdb running MiXCR on the multiplex PCR reads. The table shows fewer than 700,000 distinct CDR3 sequences, with about 16% occurring only once. Sequenced: blood. Receptors originate from a woman under 40 with Graves' hyperthyroidism.

This clonotype was seen many times. The chain couples TRBV6-1 to TRBJ1-5; possible D gene TRBD1, 5 bases. Germline values: CDR1 MNHNS, CDR2 SASEGT. This CDR3 comprises 12 residues. The V end lost 3 bases, the J end lost 7 bases, and 7 bases lay between the germline ends. The CDR3 region has the DNA TGTGCCAGCAGTGAGGGGCAACAGCCCCAGCATTTT. This gives the protein CASSEGQQPQHF.

This clonotype was observed at least ten times. V and J are TRBV12-5 and TRBJ1-1; 10 nucleotides align to TRBD1. Germline CDR1 and CDR2: LGHNT and FRNRAP. V was clipped by 0 bases and J by 4 bases; unmatched bases: 11. The CDR3 is 18 residues long. DNA of the CDR3: TGTGCTAGTGGTTTGGTACTTTCCGGGACAGGGGAAGGCACTGAAGCTTTCTTT. Protein sequence: CASGLVLSGTGEGTEAFF. Full variable domain (missing parts from reference TRBV12-5 and TRBJ1-1): DARVTQTPRHKVTEMGQEVTMRCQPILGHNTVFWYRQTMMQGLELLAYFRNRAPLDDSGMPKDRFSAEMPDATLATLKIQPSEPRDSAVYFCASGLVLSGTGEGTEAFFGQGTRLTVV.

Ten or more counts support this clonotype. The V gene is TRBV11-2, the J gene TRBJ2-1; D gene unclear. The CDR3 extends over 16 amino acids. Germline V lookup: CDR1 SGHAT, CDR2 FQNNGV. The V end lost 5 bases, the J end lost 0 bases, and 14 bases lay between the germline ends. The DNA for the CDR3 is TGTGCCAGCAGCGGGCGAGATGCAAGCTCCTACAATGAGCAGTTCTTC. Translating gives CASSGRDASSYNEQFF.

Ten or more counts support this clonotype. CDR3 residues: CASRSSGISYNEQFF. The CDR3 bases are TGTGCCAGCAGGTCTAGCGGAATCTCCTACAATGAGCAGTTCTTC. The gene calls are TRBV11-2 and TRBJ2-1, with 7 nucleotides matching TRBD2. The CDR3 runs to 15 residues. V lost 6 bases, J lost 0 bases, and 5 bases stayed unmatched. CDR1 is SGHAT, CDR2 FQNNGV, per germline.

This clonotype has a count of ten or more. The CDR3 DNA follows: TGCGCCAGCAGCTTGGTGGGGGCGGCGGATCAGCCCCAGCATTTT. This sequence encodes CASSLVGAADQPQHF. This chain links TRBV5-1 with TRBJ1-5; tentative D call: TRBD1 (6 bases). Trimming removed 0 bases at V and 5 bases at J, with 12 bases between. The CDR3 consists of 15 residues. Germline CDR1 and CDR2: SGHRS and YFSETQ.

This clonotype appeared many times. V usage is TRBV12-3 or TRBV12-4 and J usage is TRBJ2-1; D call uncertain. The CDR3 has 13 amino acids. V was shortened by 6 bases and J by 10 bases, with 16 bases between the two germline ends. The CDR3 DNA is TGTGCCAGCAGACCGCCTTCCCGTTGGGAGCAGTTCTTC. Translated: CASRPPSRWEQFF.

In this sample, this clonotype turned up once. With a much larger clone just one base away, this may be a read error. J is TRBJ2-7 and V is TRBV28, with 15 nucleotides matching TRBD2. CDR1 and CDR2 (germline): MDHEN, SYDVKM. The CDR3 consists of 22 residues. CDR3 in amino acids: CASSLVVRPGLAGGRTSYEQHF. The CDR3 DNA is TGTGCCAGCAGTTTAGTGGTGCGACCGGGACTAGCGGGAGGACGAACCTCCTACGAGCAGCACTTC. Using reference TRBV28 and TRBJ2-7 for the parts outside the CDR3, the full variable domain is DVKVTQSSRYLVKRTGEKVFLECVQDMDHENMFWYRQDPGLGLRLIYFSYDVKMKEKGDIPEGYSVSREKKERFSLILESASTNQTSMYLCASSLVVRPGLAGGRTSYEQHFGPGTRLTVT.

This clonotype has ten or more counts. CDR3 sequence (DNA): TGTGCCACAGGGGGAAATGAGCAGTTCTTC. Translation: CATGGNEQFF. The chain combines TRBV7-3 with TRBJ2-1; 7 nucleotides line up with TRBD1. Looked up from germline, CDR1 is SGHTA and CDR2 is FQGTGA. V was clipped by 10 bases and J by 7 bases; unmatched bases: 1. There are 10 residues in the CDR3. The whole variable domain, remainder taken from reference TRBV7-3 and TRBJ2-1, is GAGVSQTPSNKVTEKGKYVELRCDPISGHTALYWYRQSLGQGPEFLIYFQGTGAADDSGLPNDRFFAVRPEGSVSTLKIQRTERGDSAVYLCATGGNEQFFGPGTRLTVL.

This clonotype was seen more than once but under ten times. The chain has TRBV30 and TRBJ2-3, with 12 nucleotides matching TRBD2. The J segment lost 6 bases and the V segment lost 4 bases, leaving 2 bases of the junction unmatched. Germline V gives CDR1 GTSNPN, CDR2 SVGIG (reference sequence). The CDR3 loop spans 13 amino acids. For the CDR3, the DNA is TGTGCCTGGACTCTAGCGGGAGGGGATACGCAGTATTTT. Protein sequence: CAWTLAGGDTQYF.

The V call is TRBV12-3 or TRBV12-4, the J call TRBJ1-1; D is unclear. The CDR3 extends over 13 amino acids. Trimming shortened V by 6 bases and J by 1 base, and 9 bases separated the two germline ends. CDR3 region: CASRQTQNTEAFF. CDR3 DNA sequence: TGTGCCAGCAGGCAGACACAGAACACTGAAGCTTTCTTT.

This clonotype was counted at least ten times. This chain connects TRBV28 to TRBJ2-1; no definite D call. V was shortened by 3 bases and J by 8 bases, with 17 bases between the two germline ends. The CDR3 runs to 15 residues. Germline V lookup: CDR1 MDHEN, CDR2 SYDVKM. The DNA of the CDR3 is TGTGCCAGCAGTTTCTATCCCTTGGTTAGAGATGAGCAGTTCTTC. Translated, it gives CASSFYPLVRDEQFF.

This chain uses TRBV6-5 with TRBJ2-7, with TRBD2 as a possible D gene (6 bases). Between the trimmed V and J ends, which lost 1 base and 2 bases, there was a span of 12 bases. Germline CDR1 MNHEY, CDR2 SVGAGI. The CDR3 is made up of 15 amino acids. The CDR3 sequence: CASSYFPGTAYEQYF. As DNA, the CDR3 is TGTGCCAGCAGTTACTTCCCCGGGACTGCCTACGAGCAGTACTTC.

This clonotype has ten or more counts. This sequence joins TRBV20-1 and TRBJ1-6, with D unresolved. V was pared by 4 bases and J by 0 bases, with 7 bases between. CDR1 DFQATT and CDR2 SNEGSKA come from the germline V gene (reference sequence). CDR3 length: 14 residues. CDR3 nucleotide sequence: TGCAGTGCTATGGAGAGCTCCTATAATTCACCCCTCCACTTT. As protein: CSAMESSYNSPLHF.

This clonotype was observed a few times. The chain joins TRBV6-1 to TRBJ1-4; 7 positions agree with TRBD1. Trimming cost V 7 bases and J 3 bases; bases outside gene matches: 11. Germline loops: CDR1 MNHNS, CDR2 SASEGT. The CDR3 has 16 amino acids. The CDR3 sequence is CASNKRIGTANEKLFF. CDR3 DNA: TGTGCCAGCAATAAAAGGATCGGGACAGCTAATGAAAAACTGTTTTTT.

This clonotype was detected ten times or more. The V gene is TRBV6-1, the J gene TRBJ2-3; 7 bases agree with TRBD1. V was pared by 8 bases and J by 6 bases, with 14 bases of the junction left unmatched. This CDR3 is built from 15 residues. Looked up from germline, CDR1 is MNHNS and CDR2 is SASEGT. CDR3 nucleotide sequence: TGTGCCAGCGCCATCAGGACAGGCGATACCGATACGCAGTATTTT. This sequence encodes CASAIRTGDTDTQYF.

This clonotype appeared many times. This chain joins TRBV27 and TRBJ2-5; no firm D call. Germline CDR1 MNHEY, CDR2 SMNVEV (reference sequence). Trimming left V 5 bases short and J 4 bases short, with 17 bases between. CDR3 size: 15 residues. CDR3 protein: CASSNPGTEVETQYF. In nucleotides, the CDR3 is TGTGCCAGCAGTAACCCAGGAACCGAAGTAGAGACCCAGTACTTC.

This clonotype was seen a few times. The V gene is TRBV2, the J gene TRBJ1-1, with a tentative D call TRBD1 (6 bases). The CDR3 has 16 residues. V was trimmed by 6 bases and J by 1 base, leaving 18 bases between them. CDR1 SNHLY and CDR2 FYNNEI come from the germline V gene. CDR3 region: CASRVQGLGRNTEAFF. CDR3 DNA sequence: TGTGCCAGCAGGGTACAGGGACTCGGCCGGAACACTGAAGCTTTCTTT.